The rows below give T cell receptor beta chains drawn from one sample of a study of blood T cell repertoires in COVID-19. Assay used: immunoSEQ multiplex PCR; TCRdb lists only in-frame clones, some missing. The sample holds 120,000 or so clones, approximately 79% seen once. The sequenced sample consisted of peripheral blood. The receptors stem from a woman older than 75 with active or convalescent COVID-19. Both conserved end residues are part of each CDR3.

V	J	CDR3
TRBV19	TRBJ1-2	CASSRTVLDYGYTF
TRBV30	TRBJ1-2	CAFTGGENFYGYTF
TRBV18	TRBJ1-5	CASSGLGPQHF
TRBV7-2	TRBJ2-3	CASSLRVSGGGTDTQYF
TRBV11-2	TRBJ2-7	CASNHDSYEQYF
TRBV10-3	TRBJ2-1	CAISDRPSGRSYNEQFF
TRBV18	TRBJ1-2	CASSLRQGGNYGYTF
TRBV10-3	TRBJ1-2	CAISAGGSFSNYGYTF
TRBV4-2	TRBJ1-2	CASSQREGGGAYGYTF
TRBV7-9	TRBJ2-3	CASSSNTDTQYF
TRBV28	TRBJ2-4	CASSTTGGAKNIQYF
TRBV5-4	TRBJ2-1	CASSFYGNPYNEQFF
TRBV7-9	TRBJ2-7	CASSPGQGRYEQYF
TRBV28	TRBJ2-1	CASSNLGTSGDEQFF
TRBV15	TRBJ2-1	CATSLSRFSGEDEQFF
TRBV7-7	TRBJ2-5	CASRRTGTGWETQYF
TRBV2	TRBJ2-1	CARGTSGYNEQFF
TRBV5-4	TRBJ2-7	CASSPKKQGGYEQYF
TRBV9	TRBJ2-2	CASSVLAGGQGGELFF
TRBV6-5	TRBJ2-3	CASRAGSTDTQYF
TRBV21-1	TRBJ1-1	CASGGSQGNTEAFF
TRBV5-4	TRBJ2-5	CASSPSSGWEGETQYF
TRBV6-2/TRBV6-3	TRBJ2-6	CASSTVGTGDGANVLTF
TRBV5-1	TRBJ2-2	CASSLSEHNTGELFF
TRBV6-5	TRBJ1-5	CASSMDSYSNQPQHF
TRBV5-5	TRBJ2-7	CASSLTTATLGYEQYF
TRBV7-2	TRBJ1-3	CASSLGGTAFSGNTIYF
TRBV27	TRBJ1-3	CASSHTQREGNTIYF
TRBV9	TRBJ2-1	CASSVAVLAGGPGEQFF
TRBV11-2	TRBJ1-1	CASSSPGNTEAFF
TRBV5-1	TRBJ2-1	CASSSEAGAEYNEQFF
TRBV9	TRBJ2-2	CASSVRQVDAGELFF
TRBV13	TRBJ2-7	CASSLRGLSSYEQYF
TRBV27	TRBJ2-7	CASSGRLAWDTPAPYEQYF
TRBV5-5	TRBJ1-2	CASSFQGLITYGYTF
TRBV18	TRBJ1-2	CASSPRDRGYTF
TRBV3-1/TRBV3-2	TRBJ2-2	CASSQAEPGLAGCAGELFF
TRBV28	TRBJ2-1	CASSFHSRAYNEQFF
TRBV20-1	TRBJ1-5	CSARGGGPQHF
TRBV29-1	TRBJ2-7	CSVDGQGREQYF
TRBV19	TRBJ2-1	CASSIPGAYNEQFF
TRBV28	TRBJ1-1	CASSLWQQGSEAFF
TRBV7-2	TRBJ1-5	CASSLGSGSNQPQHF
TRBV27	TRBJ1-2	CASSSGAYGYTF
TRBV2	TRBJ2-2	CASSEASVYTGELFF
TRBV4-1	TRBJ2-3	CASRVRRAGTDTQYF
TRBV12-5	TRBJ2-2	CASGLGWGWGAGELFF
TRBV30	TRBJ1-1	CAWNPGQSTPEAFF
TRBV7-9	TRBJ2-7	CASSLGVTGISYEQYF
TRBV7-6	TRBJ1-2	CASSLVPPPEGYGYTF
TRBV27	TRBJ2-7	CASSLLIAGSTYEQYF
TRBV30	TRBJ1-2	CAWSGGTGDYGYTF
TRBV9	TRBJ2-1	CASSVGAGASGREQFF
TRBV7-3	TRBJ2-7	CASSASGSYEQYF